This T cell receptor beta chain stems from a study of CD8 T cells in ankylosing spondylitis. This clonotype showed up just a few times. The antigen is not known. General study results and limits: Reportedly, matched ankylosing spondylitis synovial fluid was significantly enriched for disease-linked clones.

TCRdb called the 5' RACE reads again in MiXCR, with one record for every CDR3 protein. The sample yields about 270,000 distinct CDR3 sequences, under 35% seen once. CDR3 length equals 14 residues. Between the trimmed V and J ends, which lost 2 bases and 3 bases, there was a span of 11 bases. CDR1 is SGDLS, CDR2 YYNGEE, per germline. The chain employs TRBV9 and TRBJ2-5, with TRBD1 as a possible D gene (6 bases). The specimen was blood, either unsorted or a sorted T cell fraction (not recorded which). The sequence came from a male donor with ankylosing spondylitis or in good health (not recorded which). CDR3 amino acids: CASSVGAREETQYF. The CDR3 coding sequence is TGTGCCAGCAGCGTGGGGGCGCGGGAAGAGACCCAGTACTTC.